What follows are 28 T cell receptor beta chains derived from one specimen sequenced in a study of identical twins. TCRdb passed the 5' RACE reads through MiXCR, listing each CDR3 protein once. The sample has 150,000 or so distinct CDR3 sequences, 3% to 4.5% seen once. Sequencing was performed on memory T cells sorted from blood. Every receptor here comes from a man between 18 and 29 years old in good health.

This clonotype was detected a few times. This chain joins TRBV18 and TRBJ2-1; D unresolved. The CDR3 contains 12 residues. V lost 6 bases and J 6 bases, leaving 9 bases between the germline ends. Germline CDR1 reads KGHSH; CDR2 reads LQKENI. The CDR3 nucleotides read TGTGCCAGCTCTCTGGGATCCAATGAGCAGTTCTTC. It is translated as CASSLGSNEQFF.

Ten or more counts support this clonotype. This rearrangement joins TRBV25-1 to TRBJ2-7, with D unresolved. Trimming stripped 7 bases from V and 3 bases from J, with 13 bases between. The CDR3 totals 13 residues. From germline, CDR1 is MGHDK and CDR2 SYGVNS. Here the CDR3 reads CASKEPSDYEQYV. The CDR3 DNA reads as TGTGCCAGCAAGGAGCCCTCCGACTACGAGCAGTACGTC.

In this sample, this clonotype turned up many times. The rearrangement uses TRBV29-1 and TRBJ2-7; D gene ambiguous. The V gene's germline CDR1 is SQVTM and CDR2 ANQGSEA. This CDR3 region has 13 residues. With 7 bases removed from V and 2 bases from J, the gap between germline ends came to 15 bases. CDR3 amino acids: CSALKADPYEQYF. In nucleotides, the CDR3 is TGCAGCGCGCTAAAGGCAGACCCCTACGAGCAGTACTTC.

This clonotype was counted many times. V is TRBV12-3 or TRBV12-4 and J is TRBJ2-3; D unresolved. This CDR3 spans 15 amino acids. Trimming pared 7 bases from V and 0 bases from J, leaving 14 bases between. The CDR3 DNA sequence: TGTGCCAGCAAGTTATCAGGAACCAGCACAGATACGCAGTATTTT. Residues: CASKLSGTSTDTQYF.

This rearrangement joins TRBV18 to TRBJ2-1; TRBD2 aligns across 10 bases. The CDR3 is 13 amino acids. Germline V lookup: CDR1 KGHSH, CDR2 LQKENI. Trimming cost V 3 bases and J 10 bases; bases outside gene matches: 3. The CDR3 spells CASSPRSGREQFF. The CDR3 bases are TGTGCCAGCTCACCCCGTAGCGGGAGGGAGCAGTTCTTC.

The chain joins TRBV2 to TRBJ2-5; TRBD2 aligns across 7 bases. This CDR3 has 14 residues. Per germline, CDR1 SNHLY and CDR2 FYNNEI. Trimming cost V 0 bases and J 6 bases; bases outside gene matches: 4. The CDR3 region is CASSEALGGKTQYF. The CDR3 DNA reads TGTGCCAGCAGTGAAGCTCTGGGGGGGAAGACCCAGTACTTC.

This clonotype was counted many times. This chain joins TRBV7-8 and TRBJ1-1, with 8 bases identical to TRBD1. This CDR3 is built from 17 residues. The ends lost 5 bases at V and 4 bases at J; junction bases unmatched: 15. CDR1 and CDR2 from the germline V gene are SGHVS and FQNEAQ. For the CDR3, the DNA is TGTGCCAGCAGCACGGACAGGGTTGGGAGTGTCGCCACTGAAGCTTTCTTT. Protein: CASSTDRVGSVATEAFF.

The chain recombines TRBV3-1 with TRBJ2-2, with 7 bases matching TRBD1. This CDR3 spans 12 amino acids. Germline trimming cut 7 bases from V and 6 bases from J; bases unmatched to any gene: 2. Germline loops: CDR1 LGHDT, CDR2 YNNKEL (reference sequence). CDR3 sequence reads: CASITGAGELFF. CDR3 DNA sequence: TGTGCCAGCATTACAGGGGCCGGGGAGCTGTTTTTT.

This clonotype showed up many times. This chain uses TRBV5-1 with TRBJ2-3; D ambiguous. The V end was cut by 1 base, the J end by 1 base, with 22 bases between. This CDR3 is built from 19 residues. Germline assignment: CDR1 SGHRS and CDR2 YFSETQ. CDR3 nucleotide sequence: TGCGCCAGCAGCTTGAGTATAGTCGGGCAGCCTGGGGGCACAGATACGCAGTATTTT. It encodes CASSLSIVGQPGGTDTQYF.

The V gene is TRBV6-4, the J gene TRBJ2-1; D call uncertain. Germline lookup yields CDR1 MRHNA and CDR2 SNTAGT. The CDR3 contains 14 residues. Trimming removed 7 bases from V and 2 bases from J, with 12 bases in between. The CDR3 DNA reads TGTGCCAGCAAGATCAGCCCGACCTACAATGAGCAGTTCTTC. Amino acid sequence: CASKISPTYNEQFF.

This clonotype has a count of ten or more. V and J are TRBV9 and TRBJ2-7; 14 nucleotides line up with TRBD2. CDR3 length: 14 residues. In germline, CDR1 is SGDLS, CDR2 YYNGEE. Trimming removed 4 bases from V and 11 bases from J; junction bases left unmatched: 8. CDR3 nucleotides: TGTGCCAGCAGCCCCCGGACTAGCGGGGGGTCGGAGTACTTC. It yields the protein CASSPRTSGGSEYF. The full variable domain, with the rest looked up from reference TRBV9 and TRBJ2-7, is DSGVTQTPKHLITATGQRVTLRCSPRSGDLSVYWYQQSLDQGLQFLIQYYNGEERAKGNILERFSAQQFPDLHSELNLSSLELGDSALYFCASSPRTSGGSEYFGPGTRLTVT.

The V and J genes are TRBV5-6 and TRBJ1-2; D perhaps matches TRBD1 (5 bases). V gave up 3 bases and J gave up 4 bases, with 16 bases separating them. The length of the CDR3 is 15 residues. Germline lookup yields CDR1 SGHDT and CDR2 YYEEEE. The CDR3, as DNA: TGTGCCAGCAGCTGGAGGGTGGCAGGGACCTATGGCTACACCTTC. Protein product: CASSWRVAGTYGYTF.

The V gene is TRBV5-6, the J gene TRBJ1-5; 7 bases line up with TRBD1. The CDR3 is 15 amino acids. The germline CDR1 and CDR2 sequences are SGHDT and YYEEEE. With V trimmed by 4 bases and J by 2 bases, 6 bases remained unmatched. The CDR3 bases are TGTGCCAGCAGCCGGGGACAGTTGGGCAATCAGCCCCAGCATTTT. Translated: CASSRGQLGNQPQHF.

This clonotype has at least ten counts. The chain employs TRBV6-1 and TRBJ2-1, with D possibly TRBD2 on 6 matching bases. The CDR3 consists of 15 residues. V was shortened by 5 bases and J by 6 bases, with 17 bases between the two germline ends. CDR1 and CDR2 from the germline V gene are MNHNS and SASEGT. Here the CDR3 reads CASSRMTGVTNEQFF. Written as DNA, the CDR3 is TGTGCCAGCAGTCGAATGACGGGAGTGACCAATGAGCAGTTCTTC.

This clonotype was observed many times. V and J are TRBV20-1 and TRBJ1-1; D is ambiguous. CDR3 length: 11 amino acids. Germline V lookup: CDR1 DFQATT, CDR2 SNEGSKA (reference sequence). The V gene lost 2 bases and the J gene lost 4 bases, with 5 bases spanning the gap. CDR3 in DNA: TGCAGTGCTAGACACGTCACTGAAGCTTTCTTT. This translates into CSARHVTEAFF.

In its sample, this clonotype was seen many times. The chain combines TRBV18 with TRBJ2-7; possible D gene TRBD2, 6 bases. Trimming took off 5 bases at V and 5 bases at J, with 16 bases between the two ends. Germline loops: CDR1 KGHSH, CDR2 LQKENI. The CDR3 has 14 residues. The CDR3 region is CASSLGGVGNEQYF. As DNA, the CDR3 is TGTGCCAGCTCATTGGGGGGAGTCGGAAACGAGCAGTACTTC.

This clonotype was seen ten or more times. The chain uses TRBV7-8 and TRBJ2-2; no definite D call. Germline V gives CDR1 SGHVS, CDR2 FQNEAQ. There are 18 residues in the CDR3. Trimming pared 5 bases from V and 3 bases from J, leaving 22 bases between. In DNA form, the CDR3 reads TGTGCCAGCAGCCCCTTGATTTCGGACGGATCGTACACCGGGGAGCTGTTTTTT. It specifies CASSPLISDGSYTGELFF.

In its sample, this clonotype was seen many times. V is TRBV12-3 or TRBV12-4 and J is TRBJ2-1; 11 nucleotides agree with TRBD2. This CDR3 has 17 amino acids. V trimming: 4 bases; J trimming: 1 base; junction bases outside the gene matches: 6. The CDR3 sequence is CASSSLTSGKSYNEQFF. CDR3 DNA sequence: TGTGCCAGCAGTTCGTTGACTAGCGGGAAATCCTACAATGAGCAGTTCTTC.

This clonotype was detected ten times or more. The chain links TRBV20-1 to TRBJ2-3; possible D gene TRBD1, 6 bases. The germline V and J ends were trimmed by 4 bases and 1 base, with 12 bases remaining between them. This CDR3 is 14 amino acids long. Per germline, CDR1 DFQATT and CDR2 SNEGSKA (reference sequence). The CDR3 loop is CSAIQGLRTDTQYF. As DNA, the CDR3 is TGCAGTGCTATACAGGGATTACGCACAGATACGCAGTATTTT.

This clonotype was detected many times. The V call is TRBV2, the J call TRBJ2-5; no clear D. V was clipped by 7 bases and J by 5 bases, with 8 bases between them. Germline loops: CDR1 SNHLY, CDR2 FYNNEI. The CDR3 is 11 amino acids. The CDR3 DNA follows: TGTGCCAGCAATGGCCGGGAGACCCAGTACTTC. Translating it yields CASNGRETQYF. Filled out from reference TRBV2 and TRBJ2-5, the complete variable domain reads EPEVTQTPSHQVTQMGQEVILRCVPISNHLYFYWYRQILGQKVEFLVSFYNNEISEKSEIFDDQFSVERPDGSNFTLKIRSTKLEDSAMYFCASNGRETQYFGPGTRLLVL.

This clonotype was picked up many times. The CDR3 here is CASSSSGHLNSPLHF. Here the CDR3 DNA reads TGTGCCAGCAGCTCATCGGGACACCTTAATTCACCCCTCCACTTT. The gene calls are TRBV7-2 and TRBJ1-6, with TRBD1 as a possible D gene (6 bases). The germline CDR1 and CDR2 sequences are SGHTA and FQGNSA. The CDR3 extends over 15 amino acids. With 4 bases removed from V and 6 bases from J, the gap between germline ends came to 13 bases.

In this sample, this clonotype turned up many times. The DNA for the CDR3 is TGTGCCATCAGTGCTGGGGGTGAGCAGTTCTTC. This sequence encodes CAISAGGEQFF. This chain uses TRBV10-3 with TRBJ2-1; perhaps D is TRBD1 or TRBD2 (5 bases each). The V gene lost 4 bases and the J gene lost 9 bases, with 7 bases spanning the gap. The germline V gene encodes CDR1 ENHRY and CDR2 SYGVKD. CDR3 length: 11 residues.

Ten or more counts support this clonotype. The chain recombines TRBV28 with TRBJ2-2; D might be TRBD1 (5 bases). Germline assignment: CDR1 MDHEN and CDR2 SYDVKM. This CDR3 has 12 amino acids. V lost 10 bases, J lost 5 bases, and 11 bases lay in between. The CDR3 nucleotides are TGTGCCACCCAGGGAACGACCGGGGAGCTGTTTTTT. Protein product: CATQGTTGELFF. Variable domain in full (rest from reference TRBV28 and TRBJ2-2): DVKVTQSSRYLVKRTGEKVFLECVQDMDHENMFWYRQDPGLGLRLIYFSYDVKMKEKGDIPEGYSVSREKKERFSLILESASTNQTSMYLCATQGTTGELFFGEGSRLTVL.

This clonotype was counted many times. The chain combines TRBV2 with TRBJ1-5, with 10 bases lining up with TRBD1. The CDR3 is 15 residues long. V shed 6 bases and J 7 bases; nucleotides not matched to a gene: 9. Germline V gives CDR1 SNHLY, CDR2 FYNNEI. The CDR3 sequence: CASSQRTGGGQPQHF. In nucleotides, the CDR3 is TGTGCCAGCAGCCAGCGGACAGGGGGAGGCCAGCCCCAGCATTTT. Complete variable domain (other parts from reference TRBV2 and TRBJ1-5): EPEVTQTPSHQVTQMGQEVILRCVPISNHLYFYWYRQILGQKVEFLVSFYNNEISEKSEIFDDQFSVERPDGSNFTLKIRSTKLEDSAMYFCASSQRTGGGQPQHFGDGTRLSIL.

At least ten counts were recorded for this clonotype. The rearrangement uses TRBV7-2 and TRBJ2-1; 13 nucleotides agree with TRBD2. Germline V gene data show CDR1 as SGHTA and CDR2 as FQGNSA. The V and J ends lost 5 bases and 6 bases, in that order; junction bases with no gene match: 7. This CDR3 region has 16 residues. In DNA, the CDR3 is TGTGCCAGCAGCCAAACTAGCGGGAGGGCCCGCAATGAGCAGTTCTTC. Translated: CASSQTSGRARNEQFF.

This clonotype was counted ten times or more. V gene TRBV5-1 combines with J gene TRBJ2-7; unclear D gene. V dropped 7 bases and J dropped 1 base, with 9 bases sitting between them. The germline CDR1 and CDR2 sequences are SGHRS and YFSETQ. The CDR3 covers 12 residues. The CDR3 DNA reads TGCGCCAGCGCCGACACATCCTACGAGCAGTACTTC. Translating gives CASADTSYEQYF.

There are many counts of this clonotype. The chain employs TRBV14 and TRBJ1-1, with no clear D. The CDR3 sequence is 13 residues long. Per the germline V gene, CDR1 is SGHDN and CDR2 is FVKESK. V gave up 4 bases and J gave up 7 bases, with 13 bases separating them. This CDR3 is CASSPTRVGEAFF. CDR3 sequence (DNA): TGTGCCAGCAGCCCTACTAGGGTTGGTGAAGCTTTCTTT.

This clonotype was recorded at least ten times. The gene calls are TRBV2 and TRBJ2-5; TRBD1 is a possible D gene (6 bases). In germline, CDR1 is SNHLY, CDR2 FYNNEI. CDR3 length equals 13 residues. The V end lost 6 bases, the J end lost 3 bases, and 11 bases lay between the germline ends. CDR3 amino acids: CASSQNREETQYF. In DNA, the CDR3 is TGTGCCAGCAGCCAGAACAGGGAAGAGACCCAGTACTTC. The full variable domain, rest sourced from reference TRBV2 and TRBJ2-5, is EPEVTQTPSHQVTQMGQEVILRCVPISNHLYFYWYRQILGQKVEFLVSFYNNEISEKSEIFDDQFSVERPDGSNFTLKIRSTKLEDSAMYFCASSQNREETQYFGPGTRLLVL.